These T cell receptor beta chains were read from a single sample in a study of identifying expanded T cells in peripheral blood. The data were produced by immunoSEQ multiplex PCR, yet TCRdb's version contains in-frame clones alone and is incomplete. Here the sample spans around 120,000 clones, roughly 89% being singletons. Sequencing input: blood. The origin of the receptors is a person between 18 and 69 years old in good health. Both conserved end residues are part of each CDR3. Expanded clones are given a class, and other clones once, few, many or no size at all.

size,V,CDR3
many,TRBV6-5,CASKITGNYGYTF
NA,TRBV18,CASSPIMRDGYTF
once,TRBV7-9,CASSLGGTADTQYF
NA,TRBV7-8,CASSLGGGGTGVGEKLFF
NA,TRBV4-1,CASSPRRTDYYGYTF
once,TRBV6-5,CASSYPPAEAFF
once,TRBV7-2,CASSQTQGNTIYF
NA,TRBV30,CAWRSGDDNEKLFF
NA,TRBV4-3,CASSQDSRGGETQYF
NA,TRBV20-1,CSARADTEAFF
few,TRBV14,CASSQGQIYGYTF
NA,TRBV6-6,CASTREPYNEQFF
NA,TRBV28,CASSLWPSTDTQYF
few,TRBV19,CASLGQGNTEAFF
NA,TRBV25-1,CASRTHRGRIGELFF
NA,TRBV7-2,CASSPQGLSGEQYF
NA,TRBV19,CASVGGNTGFRLKAFF
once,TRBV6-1,CASSGGGTGSGYTF
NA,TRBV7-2,CASSLGGRALDTQYF
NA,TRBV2,CASSLRVSDGYTF
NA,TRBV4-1,CASSQAYRPGGGAWAGELFF
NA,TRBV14,CASSQDRGVGELFF
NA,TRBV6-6,CASRPGTGGSPLHF
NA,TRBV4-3,CASSQTGPDTGELFF
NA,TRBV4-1,CASSQGSGSPESGELFF
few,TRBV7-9,CASSWTASGNTIYF
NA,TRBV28,CAGGQGPYEQYF
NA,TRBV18,CASSPPGQGGNEQFF
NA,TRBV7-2,CASSLEMGAHTEAFF
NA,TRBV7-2,CASSLEVRGWIGYTF
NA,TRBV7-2,CASSLKFPLDPLHF
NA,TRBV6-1,CASSTHRDMNTEAFF
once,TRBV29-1,CSVEGDHDYGYTF
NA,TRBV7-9,CASSLGGRASGYNEQFF
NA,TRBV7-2,CASSLVTRQFLKETQYF
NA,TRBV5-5,CASSLGQGGNQPQHF
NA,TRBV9,CASTEGGLQESYTF
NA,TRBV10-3,CATGRGAGDGELFF
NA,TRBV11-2,CASSLEGSIFSEQYF
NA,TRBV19,CASSKTGGRPPSGYTF
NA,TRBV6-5,CASSYLPGGNQPQHF
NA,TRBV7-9,CASSSLTSSYEQYF
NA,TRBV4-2,CASSPRVETYEQYF